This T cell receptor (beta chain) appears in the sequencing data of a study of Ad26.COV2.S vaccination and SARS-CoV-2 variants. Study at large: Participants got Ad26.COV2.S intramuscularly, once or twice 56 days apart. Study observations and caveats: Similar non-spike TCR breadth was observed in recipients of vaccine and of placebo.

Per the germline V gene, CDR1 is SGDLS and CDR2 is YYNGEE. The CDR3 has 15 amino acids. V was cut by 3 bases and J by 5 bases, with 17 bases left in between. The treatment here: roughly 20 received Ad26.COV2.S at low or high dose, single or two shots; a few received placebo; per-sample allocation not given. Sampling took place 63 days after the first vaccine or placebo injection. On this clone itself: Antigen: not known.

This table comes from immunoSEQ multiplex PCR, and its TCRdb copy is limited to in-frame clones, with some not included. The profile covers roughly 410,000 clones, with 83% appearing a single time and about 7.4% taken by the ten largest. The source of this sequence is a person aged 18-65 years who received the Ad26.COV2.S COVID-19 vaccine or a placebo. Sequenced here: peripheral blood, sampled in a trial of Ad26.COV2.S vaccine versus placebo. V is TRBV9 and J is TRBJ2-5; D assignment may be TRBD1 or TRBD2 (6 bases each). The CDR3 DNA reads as TGTGCCAGCAGCGGCCTGATGGGGGGCCTTGAGACCCAGTACTTC. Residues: CASSGLMGGLETQYF.